This T cell receptor (beta chain) came from a study of cytomegalovirus exposure and HLA in healthy donors. The primer mix had 60 Vbeta and 13 Jbeta primers. Method: immunoSEQ multiplex PCR; TCRdb's copy keeps in-frame clones and lacks some. This table holds under 200,000 clones, 86% found once. This CDR3 region has 16 residues. Trimming took 0 bases from V and 2 from J, leaving 14 bases between them. From germline, CDR1 is MNHEY and CDR2 SMNVEV (reference sequence). The receptor comes from a woman younger than 30 in good health and CMV-seronegative. The sample was PBMCs. This chain uses TRBV27 with TRBJ2-7, with D possibly being TRBD2 (6 bases). The CDR3: CASSLSMGGQTYEQYF. In DNA, the CDR3 is TGTGCCAGCAGTTTATCGATGGGGGGTCAAACCTACGAGCAGTACTTC.